The 32 T cell receptor beta chains reported below all come from one sample, sequenced in a study of CXCR3-negative and CXCR3-positive naive CD8 T cells (dated by TCRdb to the late 2010s). Sequenced using a NextSeq 550. The Human TCR Profiling Kit (MiLaboratory) was used to prepare UMI-labeled 5' RACE TRB cDNA libraries. The reads, reprocessed by TCRdb, yield one row per CDR3 protein sequence and no DNA. The table of this sample itemizes under 10,000 distinct CDR3 sequences. Jointly, the top ten make up approximately 1.1% of the sample. Material for sequencing was naive CXCR3- CD8+ T cells from blood. The cell subset or site label here, explained by the study, means: CD45RO-CCR7+CD27+CD95- naive CD8+ T cells lacking CXCR3 (TNR3-). The receptors originated from a human donor in good health. Some clones in this sample may be carry-over from other donors' samples.

Frequency places this clonotype as medium-sized (0.01 to 0.1%). The chain uses TRBV20-1 and TRBJ1-2. Germline V lookup: CDR1 DFQATT, CDR2 SNEGSKA (reference sequence). The CDR3 covers 13 residues. The chain's CDR3 is CSASGGLNYGYTF.

The CDR3: CSGTGLLGNEQFF. The V and J genes are TRBV29-1 and TRBJ2-1; as DNA is missing, the TRBD1 call by TCRdb cannot be tested. This CDR3 is 13 amino acids long. The germline CDR1 and CDR2 sequences are SQVTM and ANQGSEA.

This chain links TRBV29-1 with TRBJ1-1; the TCRdb call, TRBD1, lacks DNA for checking. Germline V gene sequence: CDR1 SQVTM, CDR2 ANQGSEA. This CDR3 has 17 residues. The CDR3 here is CSVHFTRATFMNTEAFF. The full variable domain, in which reference TRBV29-1 and TRBJ1-1 provide the parts outside the CDR3, is SAVISQKPSRDICQRGTSLTIQCQVDSQVTMMFWYRQQPGQSLTLIATANQGSEATYESGFVIDKFPISRPNLTFSTLTVSNMSPEDSSIYLCSVHFTRATFMNTEAFFGQGTRLTVV.

The chain joins TRBV5-1 to TRBJ1-1; TCRdb returns TRBD1, unconfirmable since there is no DNA. Germline CDR1 reads SGHRS; CDR2 reads YFSETQ. The CDR3 runs 16 residues. This CDR3 is CASSSPLGTGGTEAFF.

The chain uses TRBV2 and TRBJ1-2; the TCRdb D gene call, TRBD1, has no DNA to confirm it. CDR1 and CDR2 (germline): SNHLY, FYNNEI. This CDR3 is 16 amino acids long. The CDR3 loop is CASSEKRPFPQDGYTF.

The chain links TRBV29-1 to TRBJ2-1; the TRBD2 assignment by TCRdb is unverifiable without DNA. This CDR3 is built from 14 residues. Germline V gives CDR1 SQVTM, CDR2 ANQGSEA. The CDR3 sequence is CSAKLAGNYNEQFF.

In terms of frequency, this clonotype is medium-sized. The chain combines TRBV5-1 with TRBJ2-7; the D call from TCRdb, TRBD1, cannot be confirmed without DNA. The CDR3 sequence is 13 residues long. Germline V lookup: CDR1 SGHRS, CDR2 YFSETQ. This CDR3 is CASSLGGGYEQYF.

By frequency, this clonotype registers medium-sized. This rearrangement joins TRBV28 to TRBJ2-7; the D gene TCRdb calls, TRBD1, cannot be checked with no DNA. The germline V gene has CDR1 MDHEN and CDR2 SYDVKM. CDR3 length: 12 amino acids. The CDR3 region is CASSPGTGEQYF.

This clonotype registers medium-sized by frequency. The CDR3: CASSHVSERIYEQYF. The chain is built from TRBV18 and TRBJ2-7; with no DNA, the TCRdb D assignment of TRBD2 cannot be verified. Germline V gives CDR1 KGHSH, CDR2 LQKENI. The CDR3 consists of 15 residues.

V usage is TRBV29-1 and J usage is TRBJ2-5. Per the germline V gene, CDR1 is SQVTM and CDR2 is ANQGSEA. The CDR3 runs 11 residues. CDR3: CSVDWGETQYF. Based on the CDR3 plus reference TRBV29-1 and TRBJ2-5, the full variable domain is SAVISQKPSRDICQRGTSLTIQCQVDSQVTMMFWYRQQPGQSLTLIATANQGSEATYESGFVIDKFPISRPNLTFSTLTVSNMSPEDSSIYLCSVDWGETQYFGPGTRLLVL.

This clonotype counts as medium-sized by frequency. This rearrangement joins TRBV4-1 to TRBJ2-7; TCRdb designates TRBD2, a call that cannot be tested without DNA. Per germline, CDR1 MGHRA and CDR2 YSYEKL. This CDR3 is built from 16 residues. CDR3 residues: CASSQEWREDSYEQYF.

Frequency places this clonotype as medium-sized. This chain links TRBV11-2 with TRBJ2-7; with no DNA, the TCRdb D assignment of TRBD2 cannot be verified. Germline CDR1 SGHAT, CDR2 FQNNGV. This CDR3 has 15 residues. The CDR3: CASSSTSQWTYEQYF.

The gene calls are TRBV5-4 and TRBJ2-3. CDR3 length: 14 residues. Germline lookup yields CDR1 SGHNT and CDR2 YYREEE (reference sequence). CDR3 residues: CASTSLLEADTQYF.

By frequency, this clonotype registers medium-sized. The V call is TRBV14, the J call TRBJ1-2; the D call from TCRdb, TRBD1, cannot be confirmed without DNA. Germline CDR1 and CDR2: SGHDN and FVKESK. This CDR3 is built from 18 residues. The CDR3 sequence is CASSQEGTGGSLNYGYTF.

This clonotype is medium-sized (0.01 to 0.1%) by frequency. The chain combines TRBV28 with TRBJ2-1; lacking DNA, the TRBD1 call made by TCRdb goes unchecked. This CDR3 comprises 12 residues. Germline assignment: CDR1 MDHEN and CDR2 SYDVKM. The CDR3 spells CASSGGGNEQFF.

Considering frequency, this clonotype is medium-sized. The rearrangement links TRBV27 to TRBJ1-6; with no DNA, the TCRdb D assignment of TRBD1 cannot be verified. Per the germline V gene, CDR1 is MNHEY and CDR2 is SMNVEV (reference sequence). The CDR3 extends over 17 amino acids. The CDR3 reads CTSRGGTASSYNSPLHF.

The chain joins TRBV28 to TRBJ2-7; the D gene TCRdb calls, TRBD1, cannot be checked with no DNA. The CDR3 has 16 amino acids. CDR1 and CDR2 from the germline V gene are MDHEN and SYDVKM. The CDR3 spells CASSLDRDRGFLEQYF.

V is TRBV11-2 and J is TRBJ2-1; TCRdb indicates TRBD2, and absent DNA this call remains unverified. From germline, CDR1 is SGHAT and CDR2 FQNNGV. The CDR3 length is 17 residues. This CDR3 is CASSNNPGLAGDNEQFF.

V gene TRBV4-2 combines with J gene TRBJ2-7; TCRdb's D gene call, TRBD1, goes unchecked for lack of DNA. The length of the CDR3 is 15 residues. CDR1 LGHNA and CDR2 YNFKEQ come from the germline V gene. The CDR3: CASSGGDRGLYEQYF.

This chain connects TRBV28 to TRBJ2-3; there is no DNA to check the TCRdb D call of TRBD2. CDR3 length equals 15 residues. Germline V gene sequence: CDR1 MDHEN, CDR2 SYDVKM. CDR3 region: CASSLADYRTDTQYF.

This clonotype registers medium-sized (0.01 to 0.1%) by frequency. The rearrangement links TRBV7-8 to TRBJ2-4; absent DNA, TCRdb's TRBD2 call cannot be checked. The CDR3 has 17 amino acids. Looked up from germline, CDR1 is SGHVS and CDR2 is FQNEAQ. The CDR3 sequence is CASSFVAEALGQNIQYF.

In terms of frequency, this clonotype is medium-sized (0.01 to 0.1%). V usage is TRBV4-3 and J usage is TRBJ2-3; with no DNA, the TCRdb D assignment of TRBD2 cannot be verified. Germline values: CDR1 LGHNA, CDR2 YSLEER. This CDR3 region has 15 residues. The CDR3: CASSQASGSTDTQYF.

This clonotype shows up as medium-sized by frequency. The V gene is TRBV9, the J gene TRBJ2-1; TCRdb outputs TRBD2, but without DNA this stays unchecked. CDR1 is SGDLS, CDR2 YYNGEE, per germline. The CDR3 has 15 residues. CDR3: CASSVGGRAGDEQFF. The entire variable domain, with the rest obtained from reference TRBV9 and TRBJ2-1, is as follows: DSGVTQTPKHLITATGQRVTLRCSPRSGDLSVYWYQQSLDQGLQFLIQYYNGEERAKGNILERFSAQQFPDLHSELNLSSLELGDSALYFCASSVGGRAGDEQFFGPGTRLTVL.

The rearrangement links TRBV29-1 to TRBJ2-7; TCRdb indicates TRBD1, and absent DNA this call remains unverified. The germline V gene has CDR1 SQVTM and CDR2 ANQGSEA. The CDR3 covers 13 residues. This chain's CDR3 is CSVEDLSGSEQYF.

The chain links TRBV7-6 to TRBJ1-1; TCRdb's D call, TRBD1, is unchecked because there is no DNA. Germline values: CDR1 SGHVS, CDR2 FNYEAQ. CDR3 length equals 16 residues. This CDR3 is CASSLVDGHLNTEAFF.

According to its frequency, this clonotype is medium-sized. The chain couples TRBV11-2 to TRBJ2-3; TCRdb proposes TRBD2, but this gene call is untestable without DNA. CDR3 length: 18 amino acids. Per the germline V gene, CDR1 is SGHAT and CDR2 is FQNNGV. This chain's CDR3 is CASSLYPRLAGEADTQYF. Based on the CDR3 plus reference TRBV11-2 and TRBJ2-3, the full variable domain is EAGVAQSPRYKIIEKRQSVAFWCNPISGHATLYWYQQILGQGPKLLIQFQNNGVVDDSQLPKDRFSAERLKGVDSTLKIQPAKLEDSAVYLCASSLYPRLAGEADTQYFGPGTRLTVL.

According to its frequency, this clonotype is medium-sized. The chain recombines TRBV7-9 with TRBJ2-1. The CDR3 loop spans 14 amino acids. CDR1 and CDR2 (germline): SEHNR, FQNEAQ (reference sequence). This CDR3 reads CASSSVGYYNEQFF.

The chain uses TRBV7-6 and TRBJ2-1; the TCRdb call, TRBD2, lacks DNA for checking. This CDR3 is 18 amino acids long. CDR1 and CDR2 from the germline V gene are SGHVS and FNYEAQ. Here the CDR3 reads CASSLTSGRFSSYNEQFF.

This clonotype is classed as medium-sized (0.01 to 0.1%) by frequency. This chain joins TRBV18 and TRBJ1-3. Germline lookup yields CDR1 KGHSH and CDR2 LQKENI. This CDR3 region has 15 residues. CDR3 protein: CASSPDRSSGNTIYF.

The chain recombines TRBV7-6 with TRBJ2-7. The CDR3 totals 13 residues. CDR1 and CDR2 (germline): SGHVS, FNYEAQ. The CDR3 sequence is CASSLYHSYEQYF.

This clonotype is identified as medium-sized from frequency. The chain is built from TRBV25-1 and TRBJ1-6; the D gene TCRdb calls, TRBD1, cannot be checked with no DNA. The CDR3 spans 15 residues. The germline V gene has CDR1 MGHDK and CDR2 SYGVNS. This CDR3 is CASSEGSGGDSPLHF.

This clonotype counts as medium-sized (0.01 to 0.1%) by frequency. This chain connects TRBV20-1 to TRBJ2-1; checking the TCRdb D call of TRBD2 is not possible without DNA. The V gene's germline CDR1 is DFQATT and CDR2 SNEGSKA (reference sequence). The CDR3 extends over 16 amino acids. The CDR3 loop reads CSARATGGGLVGEQFF.